Reported below is one TCR beta chain. Profiling relied on immunoSEQ multiplex PCR, and the TCRdb table lists in-frame clones only, not all of them. There are 83,000 or so clones in the sample; approximately 92% occur only once, and around 0.25% lies in the top ten. V shed 5 bases, J shed 3 bases, and the junction held 7 bases outside the gene matches. CDR1 and CDR2 (germline): SGHNT, YYREEE (reference sequence). The CDR3 has 14 amino acids. This sample is drawn from a study of technical replicates of blood from a few donors. The sample taken for sequencing was T cells isolated from PBMCs. This chain joins TRBV5-4 and TRBJ1-1, with 7 bases fitting TRBD1. This sequence originates from a human donor in good health. CDR3 DNA sequence: TGTGCCAGCAGGTCCCTCACAGGGGACACTGAAGCTTTCTTT. This sequence encodes CASRSLTGDTEAFF.